Below are 3 T cell receptor beta chains sequenced from a single sample in a study of T cell repertoires in cytomegalovirus infection. Antigens for these TCRs are unknown. From the reads, TCRdb called clonotypes with MiXCR, one entry per CDR3 protein. Here the sample spans 350,000 to 400,000 distinct CDR3 sequences, roughly 36% being singletons. Sample: cultured PBMCs, taken from culture after CMV antigen stimulation. Every receptor here comes from a human donor in good health (CMV status not recorded). Some clones in this sample may be carry-over from other donors' samples.

This chain uses TRBV19 with TRBJ2-5, with TRBD1 identical over 7 bases. The CDR3 contains 15 residues. Trimming took 4 bases from V and 5 from J; bases not matched to a gene: 10. CDR1 is LNHDA, CDR2 SQIVND, per germline (reference sequence). Here the CDR3 reads CASSRQGLNGETQYF. CDR3 DNA sequence: TGTGCCAGTAGTAGACAGGGTCTAAACGGGGAGACCCAGTACTTC.

This clonotype was seen a few times. This sequence joins TRBV11-2 and TRBJ2-1; 7 bases are shared with TRBD2. Germline V gene data show CDR1 as SGHAT and CDR2 as FQNNGV. V was pared by 5 bases and J by 2 bases, with 3 bases of the junction left unmatched. The CDR3 has 14 residues. CDR3 in amino acids: CASSPTSTYNEQFF. The CDR3 nucleotides are TGTGCCAGCAGCCCGACTAGCACCTACAATGAGCAGTTCTTC.

V is TRBV12-5 and J is TRBJ2-1, with 11 bases lining up with TRBD1. Trimming at V came to 3 bases and at J to 9 bases, leaving 7 bases not matched to a gene. CDR3 size: 15 residues. In germline, CDR1 is LGHNT, CDR2 FRNRAP. CDR3 protein: CASGLWDRGSSEQFF. For the CDR3, the DNA is TGTGCTAGTGGTTTATGGGACAGGGGGTCCAGTGAGCAGTTCTTC. Variable domain in full (rest from reference TRBV12-5 and TRBJ2-1): DARVTQTPRHKVTEMGQEVTMRCQPILGHNTVFWYRQTMMQGLELLAYFRNRAPLDDSGMPKDRFSAEMPDATLATLKIQPSEPRDSAVYFCASGLWDRGSSEQFFGPGTRLTVL.